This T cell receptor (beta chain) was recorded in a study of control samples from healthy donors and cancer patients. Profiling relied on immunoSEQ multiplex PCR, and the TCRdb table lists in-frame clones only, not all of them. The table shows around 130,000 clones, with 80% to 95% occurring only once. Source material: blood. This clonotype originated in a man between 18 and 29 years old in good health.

This CDR3 is CASSSPVGTEAFF. The CDR3, as DNA: TGTGCCAGCAGCTCTCCGGTGGGCACTGAAGCTTTCTTT. The genes are TRBV12-3 or TRBV12-4 and TRBJ1-1, with D unresolved. This CDR3 has 13 residues. Trimming removed 6 bases from V and 4 bases from J, with 12 bases in between.